The 21 T cell receptor beta chains in this list originate from one sample, sequenced in a study of blood T cell repertoires in COVID-19. Method: immunoSEQ multiplex PCR; TCRdb's copy keeps in-frame clones and lacks some. Among 150,000 or so clones listed, more than 85% were seen once. Sequencing input: peripheral blood. These receptors originate from a woman aged 55-75 years with COVID-19, enrolled during active disease.

This rearrangement joins TRBV5-4 to TRBJ1-1; D is ambiguous. From germline, CDR1 is SGHNT and CDR2 YYREEE (reference sequence). V lost 2 bases and J 4 bases, leaving 9 bases between the germline ends. The CDR3 runs to 13 residues. The DNA of the CDR3 is TGTGCCAGCAGCTTTAGGGAGGGCACTGAAGCTTTCTTT. It yields the protein CASSFREGTEAFF.

This rearrangement joins TRBV7-2 to TRBJ1-4; D possibly corresponds to TRBD1 (5 bases). There are 13 residues in the CDR3. V gave up 9 bases and J gave up 8 bases, with 16 bases separating them. Germline V CDR1 and CDR2: SGHTA, FQGNSA. CDR3 sequence (DNA): TGTGCCAGACCCAGGGCTGGGGGGGAAAAACTGTTTTTT. Translation gives CARPRAGGEKLFF. Full variable domain (missing parts from reference TRBV7-2 and TRBJ1-4): GAGVSQSPSNKVTEKGKDVELRCDPISGHTALYWYRQSLGQGLEFLIYFQGNSAPDKSGLPSDRFSAERTGGSVSTLTIQRTQQEDSAVYLCARPRAGGEKLFFGSGTQLSVL.

This clone is a singleton in its sample. The chain employs TRBV4-3 and TRBJ1-4; D call uncertain. The CDR3 has 16 residues. Germline CDR1 and CDR2: LGHNA and YSLEER. V was clipped by 0 bases and J by 8 bases, with 16 bases between them. The CDR3, as DNA: TGCGCCAGCAGCCAAGATGGCGGCGGGCGGGCCGAAAAACTGTTTTTT. Translation gives CASSQDGGGRAEKLFF.

The V and J genes are TRBV30 and TRBJ1-2; 9 bases line up with TRBD1. CDR3 length: 15 residues. The J segment lost 8 bases and the V segment lost 2 bases, leaving 12 bases of the junction unmatched. Germline CDR1 is GTSNPN and CDR2 is SVGIG (reference sequence). The CDR3 DNA reads TGTGCCTGGAGTACATACCCGGGGACAGGGAGGGGCTACACCTTC. Amino acids: CAWSTYPGTGRGYTF.

This chain links TRBV15 with TRBJ2-1; 9 nucleotides align to TRBD1. The trim removed 3 bases at V and 7 bases at J, leaving 1 base unmatched. The germline V gene has CDR1 LNHNV and CDR2 YYDKDF (reference sequence). The CDR3 is 13 amino acids. CDR3 DNA: TGTGCCACCAGCAGGACAGGGGGGAATGAGCAGTTCTTC. Translating gives CATSRTGGNEQFF.

This clone was recorded only once. This chain joins TRBV20-1 and TRBJ2-2; weak D call: TRBD1 (5 bases). Trimming shortened V by 2 bases and J by 9 bases, and 7 bases separated the two germline ends. CDR1 and CDR2 (germline): DFQATT, SNEGSKA (reference sequence). The length of the CDR3 is 11 residues. CDR3 nucleotide sequence: TGCAGTGCTAGACAGGGCAGGGAGCTGTTTTTT. Residues: CSARQGRELFF.

This clone has only one observation. CDR3 DNA sequence: TGCGCCAGCAGTCAGGACAGGGAAGGTGGCTACACCTTC. Its protein is CASSQDREGGYTF. The V call is TRBV5-1, the J call TRBJ1-2; 8 bases are shared with TRBD1. There are 13 residues in the CDR3. With V trimmed by 5 bases and J by 7 bases, 7 bases remained unmatched. CDR1 is SGHRS, CDR2 YFSETQ, per germline.

The chain recombines TRBV5-4 with TRBJ1-6, with 7 bases identical to TRBD1. After removal of 3 bases from V and 0 bases from J, the junction contained 6 bases not matched to a gene. This CDR3 is 17 amino acids long. Germline CDR1 is SGHNT and CDR2 is YYREEE (reference sequence). CDR3 amino acids: CASSSAGGSSYNSPLHF. For the CDR3, the DNA is TGTGCCAGCAGCTCGGCAGGGGGAAGCTCCTATAATTCACCCCTCCACTTT.

The genes are TRBV12-3 or TRBV12-4 and TRBJ2-2; D remains unclear. V lost 6 bases to trimming and J lost 8 bases, with 13 bases between them. The CDR3 length is 13 residues. The CDR3 coding sequence is TGTGCCAGCAGCCCGGGTTCGTATGGGGAGCTGTTTTTT. It codes for CASSPGSYGELFF.

V gene TRBV18 combines with J gene TRBJ2-7; D possibly corresponds to TRBD2 (6 bases). Germline V gives CDR1 KGHSH, CDR2 LQKENI. Between the trimmed V and J ends, which lost 2 bases and 12 bases, there was a span of 14 bases. The CDR3 extends over 12 amino acids. Here the CDR3 DNA reads TGTGCCAGCTCACCAGAGGCGGGGTTTTTGTACTTC. Translated, it gives CASSPEAGFLYF.

The chain couples TRBV2 to TRBJ1-2; tentative D call: TRBD1 (6 bases). Trimming shortened V by 6 bases and J by 5 bases, and 13 bases separated the two germline ends. Germline CDR1 reads SNHLY; CDR2 reads FYNNEI. The CDR3 loop spans 13 amino acids. CDR3 nucleotides: TGTGCCAGCAGCCTCGAGGGGGTTTATGGCTACACCTTC. Its translation: CASSLEGVYGYTF. The variable domain in full, completed from reference TRBV2 and TRBJ1-2, reads EPEVTQTPSHQVTQMGQEVILRCVPISNHLYFYWYRQILGQKVEFLVSFYNNEISEKSEIFDDQFSVERPDGSNFTLKIRSTKLEDSAMYFCASSLEGVYGYTFGSGTRLTVV.

This chain links TRBV5-1 with TRBJ2-3; maybe TRBD2 (5 bases). This CDR3 has 16 amino acids. The V and J ends lost 2 bases and 4 bases respectively, with 17 bases between them. The germline V gene has CDR1 SGHRS and CDR2 YFSETQ. Here the CDR3 DNA reads TGCGCCAGCAGCTTTTCCCCACTAGAACCCCCAGATACGCAGTATTTT. Residues: CASSFSPLEPPDTQYF. Together with reference TRBV5-1 and TRBJ2-3, the CDR3 gives the full variable domain: KAGVTQTPRYLIKTRGQQVTLSCSPISGHRSVSWYQQTPGQGLQFLFEYFSETQRNKGNFPGRFSGRQFSNSRSEMNVSTLELGDSALYLCASSFSPLEPPDTQYFGPGTRLTVL.

The J gene is TRBJ1-5, the V gene TRBV6-4, with TRBD1 identical over 8 bases. The CDR3 runs to 14 residues. The ends lost 6 bases at V and 2 bases at J; junction bases unmatched: 3. Germline V gene data show CDR1 as MRHNA and CDR2 as SNTAGT. The CDR3 protein is CASSATGGNQPQHF. CDR3 DNA: TGTGCCAGCAGCGCGACAGGGGGCAATCAGCCCCAGCATTTT.

The chain joins TRBV7-2 to TRBJ2-5; D is unresolved. Trimming removed 5 bases at V and 8 bases at J, with 21 bases between. Looked up from germline, CDR1 is SGHTA and CDR2 is FQGNSA. This CDR3 comprises 15 residues. The CDR3 nucleotides read TGTGCCAGCAGCAAGACCGCCAACCGTGCGGTAACCCAGTACTTC. It codes for CASSKTANRAVTQYF.

CDR3 DNA: TGTGCCAGCAGCCAATCAACAGGTCAAGGCTATGGCTACACCTTC. Amino acids: CASSQSTGQGYGYTF. The chain links TRBV4-2 to TRBJ1-2, with D maybe TRBD1 (5 bases). CDR3 length equals 15 residues. V lost 2 bases and J lost 4, with 14 bases in between. Germline V gene data show CDR1 as LGHNA and CDR2 as YNFKEQ.

The CDR3 loop is CATSRVTTTNEKLFF. For the CDR3, the DNA is TGTGCCACCAGCAGAGTCACAACAACTAATGAAAAACTGTTTTTT. The J gene is TRBJ1-4, the V gene TRBV15; D call uncertain. Germline CDR1 LNHNV, CDR2 YYDKDF (reference sequence). V was shortened by 1 base and J by 0 bases, with 6 bases between the two germline ends. The CDR3 spans 15 residues.

The rearrangement joins TRBV3-1 (or the pseudogene TRBV3-2) to TRBJ2-5; 8 bases fit TRBD2. Looked up from germline, CDR1 is LGHDT and CDR2 is YNNKEL (reference sequence). This CDR3 comprises 14 residues. The trim removed 1 base at V and 5 bases at J, leaving 3 bases unmatched. This CDR3 is CASSQGRGGETQYF. Here the CDR3 DNA reads TGTGCCAGCAGCCAAGGCCGGGGGGGGGAGACCCAGTACTTC.

The CDR3 spells CASRSSGQFNYGYTF. CDR3 nucleotides: TGTGCTAGCCGTAGTTCGGGACAGTTTAACTATGGCTACACCTTC. The rearrangement joins TRBV12-5 to TRBJ1-2; 7 nucleotides agree with TRBD1. The CDR3 consists of 15 residues. V lost 9 bases and J lost 1; bases outside the gene matches: 11. Germline CDR1 and CDR2: LGHNT and FRNRAP.

The chain employs TRBV7-2 and TRBJ1-1; 8 bases match TRBD1. Germline lookup yields CDR1 SGHTA and CDR2 FQGNSA. The CDR3 extends over 15 amino acids. Trimming removed 0 bases from V and 5 bases from J; junction bases left unmatched: 5. The CDR3 loop reads CASSLAFRGQTEAFF. The CDR3 nucleotides read TGTGCCAGCAGCTTAGCCTTCAGGGGGCAAACTGAAGCTTTCTTT.

The chain has TRBV5-5 and TRBJ1-6; TRBD1 aligns across 9 bases. CDR1 is SGHKS and CDR2 is YYEKEE in the germline V gene (reference sequence). The CDR3 loop spans 16 amino acids. Trimming cost V 4 bases and J 3 bases; bases outside gene matches: 5. CDR3 loop: CASSIRDRDYNSPLHF. Here the CDR3 DNA reads TGTGCCAGCAGCATACGGGACAGGGACTATAATTCACCCCTCCACTTT.

This rearrangement joins TRBV9 to TRBJ1-5; D unclear. This CDR3 region has 14 residues. Between the trimmed V and J ends, which lost 4 bases and 3 bases, there was a span of 11 bases. Germline V gives CDR1 SGDLS, CDR2 YYNGEE. DNA of the CDR3: TGTGCCAGCAGCACCGCCGGGGACAATCAGCCCCAGCATTTT. Translated, it gives CASSTAGDNQPQHF. Full variable domain (remainder filled in from reference TRBV9 and TRBJ1-5): DSGVTQTPKHLITATGQRVTLRCSPRSGDLSVYWYQQSLDQGLQFLIQYYNGEERAKGNILERFSAQQFPDLHSELNLSSLELGDSALYFCASSTAGDNQPQHFGDGTRLSIL.